The 12 T cell receptor beta chains below all came from one sample that was sequenced in a study of blood T cells in healthy people across ages. Using a J-beta primer mix together with a sample-barcoded 5' primer, a second PCR was run for about 7 to 12 cycles. TCRdb reanalysed the 5' RACE reads using MiXCR and keeps one entry per CDR3 protein. The table has around 900,000 distinct CDR3 sequences, roughly 50% seen once; the top ten hold about 21%. Material: blood. These receptors all stem from a woman aged 55-75 years in good health.

This clonotype has just a few counts. The V call is TRBV10-3, the J call TRBJ1-1; D perhaps matches TRBD1 (6 bases). The length of the CDR3 is 15 residues. Trimming pared 3 bases from V and 6 bases from J, leaving 17 bases between. The germline CDR1 and CDR2 sequences are ENHRY and SYGVKD. CDR3 sequence reads: CAISDGRGRGAEAFF. The CDR3 coding sequence is TGTGCCATCAGTGATGGCAGGGGAAGAGGCGCTGAAGCTTTCTTT.

The chain links TRBV2 to TRBJ1-6; 7 bases are a match to TRBD1. Per the germline V gene, CDR1 is SNHLY and CDR2 is FYNNEI. V shed 2 bases, J shed 11 bases, and the junction held 9 bases outside the gene matches. The CDR3 extends over 15 amino acids. The CDR3 DNA sequence: TGTGCCAGCAGTGAACTGGGACAGCTGAATCCACCCCTCCACTTT. Protein sequence: CASSELGQLNPPLHF.

The table lists this clonotype with a few counts. V gene TRBV7-2 combines with J gene TRBJ2-7; 9 nucleotides agree with TRBD2. Germline CDR1 and CDR2: SGHTA and FQGNSA. CDR3 length equals 17 residues. Trimming removed 1 base from V and 1 base from J; junction bases left unmatched: 8. The CDR3: CASSLEPSGIASYEQYF. The CDR3 DNA reads as TGTGCCAGCAGCTTAGAACCTAGCGGGATCGCATCCTACGAGCAGTACTTC.

This clonotype was seen more than once but under ten times. The chain links TRBV6-2 or TRBV6-3 to TRBJ1-2; D gene ambiguous. CDR3 length: 15 residues. The V end was cut by 2 bases, the J end by 8 bases, with 18 bases between. Germline V CDR1 and CDR2: MNHEY, SVGEGT. The CDR3 DNA is TGTGCCAGCAGTTACGCCGACACCAGACCCAGAGGCTACACCTTC. Its translation is CASSYADTRPRGYTF.

The chain's CDR3 is CSARLPSSYNEQFF. The CDR3 DNA is TGCAGTGCTAGGCTCCCCTCCTCCTACAATGAGCAGTTCTTC. The V call is TRBV20-1, the J call TRBJ2-1, with D uncertain. The V gene's germline CDR1 is DFQATT and CDR2 SNEGSKA (reference sequence). The CDR3 has 14 amino acids. Trimming removed 3 bases from V and 0 bases from J, with 9 bases in between.

This chain connects TRBV20-1 to TRBJ1-4; no clear D gene. CDR3 size: 13 residues. The germline CDR1 and CDR2 sequences are DFQATT and SNEGSKA (reference sequence). Deletions cut 3 bases from V and 7 bases from J, with 12 bases between. CDR3 bases: TGCAGTGCTAGTAGCAGCGTCGGTGAAAAACTGTTTTTT. It specifies CSASSSVGEKLFF.

V usage is TRBV4-2 and J usage is TRBJ2-7; D tentatively fits TRBD1 or TRBD2 (5 bases each). CDR3 length: 15 amino acids. Trimming removed 1 base at V and 4 bases at J, with 14 bases between. The germline CDR1 and CDR2 sequences are LGHNA and YNFKEQ. CDR3 coding DNA: TGTGCCAGCAGCCAAGTTTCGGGACCCGAATACGAGCAGTACTTC. Translated, it gives CASSQVSGPEYEQYF.

The chain carries TRBV7-9 and TRBJ2-2; 10 bases fit TRBD1. The CDR3 runs 16 residues. V lost 5 bases and J lost 2; bases outside the gene matches: 5. Germline CDR1 is SEHNR and CDR2 is FQNEAQ (reference sequence). The chain's CDR3 is CASSPQTGGNTGELFF. In DNA, the CDR3 is TGTGCCAGCAGCCCTCAGACAGGGGGCAACACCGGGGAGCTGTTTTTT.

This clonotype appeared a few times. This chain connects TRBV6-2 or TRBV6-3 to TRBJ1-5; no reliable D call. Germline V lookup: CDR1 MNHEY, CDR2 SVGEGT. CDR3 length equals 12 residues. The V and J ends lost 8 bases and 3 bases respectively, with 8 bases between them. CDR3 in amino acids: CASHYSNQPQHF. In DNA form, the CDR3 reads TGTGCCAGCCACTATTCCAATCAGCCCCAGCATTTT.

The genes are TRBV20-1 and TRBJ2-7; no clear D. CDR1 and CDR2 from the germline V gene are DFQATT and SNEGSKA (reference sequence). V gave up 6 bases and J gave up 6 bases, with 9 bases separating them. CDR3 length equals 10 residues. The CDR3 DNA reads as TGCAGTGCCGAAACTACCGAGCAGTACTTC. It codes for CSAETTEQYF.

The chain links TRBV28 to TRBJ2-1; a possible D gene is TRBD2 (6 bases). The CDR3 consists of 15 residues. The V and J ends lost 0 bases and 4 bases respectively, with 10 bases between them. Germline V lookup: CDR1 MDHEN, CDR2 SYDVKM. The CDR3 is CASSLWRDSYNEQFF. CDR3 sequence (DNA): TGTGCCAGCAGTTTATGGCGGGATTCATACAATGAGCAGTTCTTC.

The J gene is TRBJ2-2, the V gene TRBV7-9; no reliable D call. CDR1 and CDR2 (germline): SEHNR, FQNEAQ (reference sequence). V was pared by 4 bases and J by 9 bases, with 9 bases between. The length of the CDR3 is 12 residues. CDR3 sequence reads: CASSSLRWELFF. The DNA for the CDR3 is TGTGCCAGCAGCTCCCTACGGTGGGAGCTGTTTTTT.